This T cell receptor beta chain was profiled in a study of blood T cell repertoires in COVID-19. Using immunoSEQ multiplex PCR, the repertoire was profiled, and TCRdb retains in-frame clones only, with some absent. The profile shows about 86,000 clones, around four fifths of them singletons. CDR1 and CDR2 from the germline V gene are SGHDN and FVKESK. The CDR3 spans 16 residues. Losses at the gene ends were 0 bases for V and 6 bases for J; bases not matched to a gene: 7. The sequence was collected from a man between 65 and 85 years old with acute or convalescent COVID-19. The chain has TRBV14 and TRBJ2-3; TRBD2 matches at 9 bases. The source material was peripheral blood. The CDR3 nucleotides read TGTGCCAGCAGCCAAGATCTGGTAGCGGGGGCGGATACGCAGTATTTT. It yields the protein CASSQDLVAGADTQYF.